The subject of this entry is one T cell receptor beta chain. Data came from immunoSEQ multiplex PCR; TCRdb stores just in-frame clones and leaves some out. The data show roughly 250,000 clones, 75% to 95% seen once. This sample was included in a study of blood T cell repertoires in COVID-19. For the study at large: Researchers got acute and convalescent COVID-19 samples from the United States, Italy and Spain.

CDR1 is MNHNS and CDR2 is SASEGT in the germline V gene. V shed 3 bases and J 10 bases; nucleotides not matched to a gene: 6. The CDR3 contains 15 residues. The sample comprised peripheral blood. The gene calls are TRBV6-1 and TRBJ1-6; 10 bases match TRBD1. The origin of this receptor is a young adult with COVID-19, enrolled during active disease. CDR3 sequence reads: CASSEIGTGVSPLHF. In DNA form, the CDR3 reads TGTGCCAGCAGTGAGATCGGGACAGGGGTCTCACCCCTCCACTTT.